The source of this T cell receptor (beta chain) is a study of OX40 agonist ivuxolimab in advanced cancers. Study-wide findings and caveats: Relative to CD4+ cells, CD8+ T cells on average had more expanded clones.

As concerns this clone: Antigen specificity is unknown.

Systemic immunosuppression or autoimmune disease history was grounds to exclude patients. Germline CDR1 MNHEY, CDR2 SVGAGI. The CDR3 consists of 15 residues. J was trimmed by 4 bases and V by 10 bases; bases with no gene match: 8. Clones were sequenced by immunoSEQ multiplex PCR, and TCRdb holds only the in-frame ones, with some missing. The sample lists approximately 35,000 clones; approximately 90% were seen once. The rearrangement joins TRBV6-5 to TRBJ2-1, with 12 bases lining up with TRBD2. This TCR came from an adult with an advanced solid tumor such as melanoma, head and neck, liver or kidney cancer. The source was CD4+ or CD8+ T cells sorted from blood, collected in a trial of the OX40 agonist ivuxolimab. CDR3 sequence: CATQGGTSGYNEQFF. The CDR3 coding sequence is TGTGCCACTCAGGGAGGGACTAGCGGGTACAATGAGCAGTTCTTC.